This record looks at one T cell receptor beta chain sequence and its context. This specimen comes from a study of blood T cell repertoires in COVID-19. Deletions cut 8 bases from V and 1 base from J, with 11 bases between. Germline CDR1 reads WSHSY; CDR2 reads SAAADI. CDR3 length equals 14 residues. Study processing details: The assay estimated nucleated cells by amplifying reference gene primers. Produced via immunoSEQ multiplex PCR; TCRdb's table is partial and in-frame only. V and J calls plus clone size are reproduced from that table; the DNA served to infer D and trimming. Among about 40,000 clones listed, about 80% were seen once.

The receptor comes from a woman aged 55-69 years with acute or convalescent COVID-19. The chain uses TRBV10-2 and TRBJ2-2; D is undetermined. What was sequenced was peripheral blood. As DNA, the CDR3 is TGCGCCAGCCTGCCGGTCGGGAACACCGGGGAGCTGTTTTTT. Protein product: CASLPVGNTGELFF.